The 27 T cell receptor beta chains given below trace back to one sample, sequenced in a study of shared clonotypes between healthy human individuals. Generated by immunoSEQ multiplex PCR, the TCRdb table keeps only in-frame clones and is missing some. The sample holds roughly 380,000 clones, about 96% seen once. Sequenced: memory CD8+ T cells sorted from blood. Subset defined: CD45RO+ cells pooled with CCR7-negative TemRA cells. The receptors here all came from a man aged 30 to 39 in good health.

The V call is TRBV25-1, the J call TRBJ1-5; tentatively, D is TRBD1 (5 bases). In germline, CDR1 is MGHDK, CDR2 SYGVNS. V was cut by 4 bases and J by 4 bases, with 14 bases left in between. This CDR3 is 15 amino acids long. In DNA, the CDR3 is TGTGCCAGCAGTGGGGGACCCCGAGGGAATCAGCCCCAGCATTTT. The encoded protein is CASSGGPRGNQPQHF.

J is TRBJ1-2 and V is TRBV7-2; 11 bases agree with TRBD1. The CDR3 length is 14 residues. The V segment lost 5 bases and the J segment 8 bases; nucleotides outside the gene matches: 7. Germline V gene lookup returns CDR1 SGHTA and CDR2 FQGNSA. In nucleotides, the CDR3 is TGTGCCAGCAGCCTGGACAGGGGGCGGTTAGGCTACACCTTC. As protein: CASSLDRGRLGYTF.

This clone has just one count. V gene TRBV10-3 combines with J gene TRBJ1-2; D might be TRBD1 (6 bases). V lost 3 bases, J lost 5 bases, and 16 bases lay in between. The CDR3 is 15 amino acids. CDR1 is ENHRY and CDR2 is SYGVKD in the germline V gene. As DNA, the CDR3 is TGTGCCATCAGTGATAATACAGGGAACAGGTATGGCTACACCTTC. It codes for CAISDNTGNRYGYTF.

This clone has just one count. V gene TRBV5-4 combines with J gene TRBJ1-1; D gene uncertain. V gave up 0 bases and J gave up 6 bases, with 12 bases separating them. CDR1 SGHNT and CDR2 YYREEE come from the germline V gene (reference sequence). This CDR3 contains 14 residues. In nucleotides, the CDR3 is TGTGCCAGCAGCTTGGTGACCGGCGGGGCTGAAGCTTTCTTT. It encodes CASSLVTGGAEAFF.

CDR3 in amino acids: CASSLSREGEQYF. In nucleotides, the CDR3 is TGTGCCAGCAGTTTATCCCGCGAGGGAGAGCAGTACTTC. V usage is TRBV27 and J usage is TRBJ2-7, with D perhaps matching TRBD2 (5 bases). CDR3 length: 13 amino acids. In germline, CDR1 is MNHEY, CDR2 SMNVEV (reference sequence). The ends were cut back, 0 bases at V and 7 bases at J, with 10 bases in the middle.

This chain links TRBV15 with TRBJ2-4; either TRBD1 or TRBD2 may supply D (5 bases each). Germline V lookup: CDR1 LNHNV, CDR2 YYDKDF (reference sequence). V lost 9 bases and J lost 0, with 9 bases in between. The length of the CDR3 is 13 residues. The CDR3 loop reads CATGVEAKNIQYF. DNA of the CDR3: TGTGCCACGGGGGTGGAAGCCAAAAACATTCAGTACTTC.

The gene calls are TRBV19 and TRBJ2-1; TRBD2 agrees at 7 bases. CDR1 is LNHDA and CDR2 is SQIVND in the germline V gene (reference sequence). Trimming cost V 8 bases and J 5 bases; bases outside gene matches: 6. The CDR3 spans 13 residues. CDR3 sequence: CASSRDYHNEQFF. CDR3 coding DNA: TGTGCCAGTTCGCGGGACTATCACAATGAGCAGTTCTTC.

The chain recombines TRBV2 with TRBJ2-7; 12 positions match TRBD2. J was trimmed by 3 bases and V by 2 bases; bases with no gene match: 5. This CDR3 spans 16 amino acids. The germline V gene encodes CDR1 SNHLY and CDR2 FYNNEI. The CDR3 here is CASSELAGGSDYEQYF. CDR3 sequence (DNA): TGTGCCAGCAGTGAACTAGCGGGAGGGTCGGACTACGAGCAGTACTTC.

The CDR3 loop reads CASSLGRTDTQYF. The DNA of the CDR3 is TGTGCCAGCAGCTTAGGGAGAACAGATACGCAGTATTTT. The genes are TRBV7-6 and TRBJ2-3; D gene uncertain. CDR1 is SGHVS and CDR2 is FNYEAQ in the germline V gene. This CDR3 has 13 residues. V shed 1 base and J shed 3 bases, with 5 bases lying between them.

This chain joins TRBV29-1 and TRBJ1-2, with 9 bases lining up with TRBD1. Germline CDR1 and CDR2: SQVTM and ANQGSEA. This CDR3 is 12 amino acids long. V shed 5 bases and J 3 bases; nucleotides not matched to a gene: 1. CDR3: CSVRTGDYGYTF. CDR3 nucleotide sequence: TGCAGCGTTCGGACAGGGGACTATGGCTACACCTTC.

J is TRBJ2-7 and V is TRBV5-5; D remains ambiguous. The V and J ends lost 1 base and 2 bases respectively, with 16 bases between them. Germline V gives CDR1 SGHKS, CDR2 YYEKEE (reference sequence). The CDR3 runs to 16 residues. The CDR3 DNA sequence: TGTGCCAGCAGCTTGTTTTCGGTCCAGGCCGCCTACGAGCAGTACTTC. This encodes CASSLFSVQAAYEQYF.

The chain uses TRBV27 and TRBJ2-7, with TRBD2 matching 10 bases. J lost 4 bases, V lost 2 bases, and 5 bases had no gene match. The CDR3 length is 15 residues. CDR1 is MNHEY, CDR2 SMNVEV, per germline (reference sequence). CDR3 loop: CASSLLAGELYEQYF. The CDR3 nucleotides are TGTGCCAGCAGTTTACTAGCGGGAGAATTATACGAGCAGTACTTC.

The J gene is TRBJ1-3, the V gene TRBV5-6, with D hard to call. From germline, CDR1 is SGHDT and CDR2 YYEEEE. The CDR3 runs to 16 residues. The V gene lost 1 base and the J gene lost 4 bases, with 15 bases spanning the gap. The CDR3 here is CASSLRMARAGNTIYF. As DNA, the CDR3 is TGTGCCAGCAGCTTGAGGATGGCCCGGGCCGGAAACACCATATATTTT.

The gene calls are TRBV30 and TRBJ2-7; TRBD2 agrees at 14 bases. Germline V lookup: CDR1 GTSNPN, CDR2 SVGIG (reference sequence). This CDR3 comprises 13 residues. The V segment lost 5 bases and the J segment 7 bases; nucleotides outside the gene matches: 4. In nucleotides, the CDR3 is TGTGCCTGGGGGACTAGCGGGAGAGGTGAGCAGTACTTC. Amino acid sequence: CAWGTSGRGEQYF. The complete variable domain, with remaining parts taken from reference TRBV30 and TRBJ2-7, reads SQTIHQWPATLVQPVGSPLSLECTVEGTSNPNLYWYRQAAGRGLQLLFYSVGIGQISSEVPQNLSASRPQDRQFILSSKKLLLSDSGFYLCAWGTSGRGEQYFGPGTRLTVT.

CDR3 amino acids: CASSQVSGANTGELFF. CDR3 sequence (DNA): TGTGCCAGCAGCCAAGTTAGCGGGGCGAACACCGGGGAGCTGTTTTTT. J is TRBJ2-2 and V is TRBV14; 8 nucleotides align to TRBD2. Germline lookup yields CDR1 SGHDN and CDR2 FVKESK. This CDR3 is 16 amino acids long. The junction had 1 base not matched to a gene; V was cut back by 1 base and J by 0 bases.

V gene TRBV11-2 combines with J gene TRBJ2-3; unclear D gene. Trimming pared 1 base from V and 2 bases from J, leaving 13 bases between. The CDR3 covers 16 residues. CDR1 and CDR2 from the germline V gene are SGHAT and FQNNGV. The CDR3 nucleotides read TGTGCCAGCAGCTTAGGGCGCGTTTTCTCCACAGATACGCAGTATTTT. Its protein is CASSLGRVFSTDTQYF.

This chain links TRBV29-1 with TRBJ2-7; tentatively, D is TRBD1 or TRBD2 (5 bases each). CDR3 size: 13 residues. V shed 4 bases and J shed 2 bases, with 12 bases lying between them. Per the germline V gene, CDR1 is SQVTM and CDR2 is ANQGSEA. The CDR3 bases are TGCAGCGTTGTTGGGGACGGAGCCTACGAGCAGTACTTC. Translating gives CSVVGDGAYEQYF.

The chain recombines TRBV30 with TRBJ1-6; tentative D call: TRBD1 (5 bases). CDR3 length equals 19 residues. Germline CDR1 and CDR2: GTSNPN and SVGIG (reference sequence). Trimming took off 1 base at V and 0 bases at J, with 19 bases between the two ends. The CDR3 nucleotides are TGTGCCTGGAGTGGTCGGGGCAGGATTTGGAGCTCCTATAATTCACCCCTCCACTTT. Residues: CAWSGRGRIWSSYNSPLHF.

The chain links TRBV4-2 to TRBJ2-5; 8 bases line up with TRBD2. The CDR3 is 16 amino acids. J lost 3 bases, V lost 3 bases, and 9 bases had no gene match. Germline V gene sequence: CDR1 LGHNA, CDR2 YNFKEQ. The CDR3 sequence: CASSQHPGLDKETQYF. The CDR3 nucleotides are TGTGCCAGCAGCCAGCACCCGGGACTAGATAAAGAGACCCAGTACTTC.

The genes are TRBV27 and TRBJ1-1, with D perhaps TRBD1 (5 bases). Germline CDR1 is MNHEY and CDR2 is SMNVEV (reference sequence). V was pared by 5 bases and J by 3 bases, with 22 bases between. CDR3 length: 17 amino acids. CDR3: CASSPLQGEGPYTEAFF. As DNA, the CDR3 is TGTGCCAGCAGTCCACTCCAGGGAGAAGGGCCCTACACTGAAGCTTTCTTT.

The chain uses TRBV13 and TRBJ1-6; 12 nucleotides match TRBD1. The CDR3 has 17 residues. V was clipped by 3 bases and J by 9 bases; unmatched bases: 9. In germline, CDR1 is PRHDT, CDR2 FYEKMQ (reference sequence). CDR3 amino acids: CASSFSPGTGGLSPLHF. CDR3 nucleotides: TGTGCCAGCAGCTTTTCCCCGGGGACAGGGGGCCTTTCACCCCTCCACTTT. The whole variable domain, filled in from reference TRBV13 and TRBJ1-6, reads AAGVIQSPRHLIKEKRETATLKCYPIPRHDTVYWYQQGPGQDPQFLISFYEKMQSDKGSIPDRFSAQQFSDYHSELNMSSLELGDSALYFCASSFSPGTGGLSPLHFGNGTRLTVT.

Only one count was recorded for this clone. The J gene is TRBJ2-2, the V gene TRBV4-2; TRBD2 matches at 10 bases. Germline CDR1 is LGHNA and CDR2 is YNFKEQ. The CDR3 is 16 amino acids. The ends lost 0 bases at V and 6 bases at J; junction bases unmatched: 4. The CDR3 is CASSQEPSGRSGELFF. DNA for the CDR3: TGTGCCAGCAGCCAAGAGCCTAGCGGGAGATCCGGGGAGCTGTTTTTT.

The genes are TRBV6-1 and TRBJ2-7, with D perhaps matching TRBD2 (6 bases). The CDR3 covers 13 residues. V was clipped by 6 bases and J by 3 bases, with 12 bases between them. Germline loops: CDR1 MNHNS, CDR2 SASEGT. The CDR3 sequence is CASSRDFHYEQYF. CDR3 DNA: TGTGCCAGCAGCCGGGACTTCCACTACGAGCAGTACTTC.

The V gene is TRBV6-1, the J gene TRBJ2-7, with D maybe TRBD2 (6 bases). Between the trimmed V and J ends, which lost 6 bases and 0 bases, there was a span of 9 bases. The CDR3 covers 13 residues. Germline CDR1 and CDR2: MNHNS and SASEGT. The CDR3 reads CASRTGGSYEQYF. CDR3 DNA sequence: TGTGCCAGCAGAACCGGGGGCTCCTACGAGCAGTACTTC.

The genes are TRBV18 and TRBJ2-1; D tentatively reads TRBD1 or TRBD2 (5 bases each). The CDR3 is 11 residues long. V was cut by 2 bases and J by 13 bases, with 9 bases left in between. From germline, CDR1 is KGHSH and CDR2 LQKENI. CDR3 DNA sequence: TGTGCCAGCTCACCAGGGGACCAACAGTTCTTC. Translation: CASSPGDQQFF.

J is TRBJ2-5 and V is TRBV6-1, with D perhaps given as TRBD1 or TRBD2 (5 bases each). In germline, CDR1 is MNHNS, CDR2 SASEGT. The CDR3 totals 15 residues. Trimming cost V 2 bases and J 9 bases, with 19 bases left between them. This CDR3 is CASSEPSRRLGAQYF. The CDR3 DNA reads as TGTGCCAGCAGTGAACCTAGCAGGCGCTTGGGGGCCCAGTACTTC.

J is TRBJ2-7 and V is TRBV11-2; 13 bases align to TRBD2. Germline assignment: CDR1 SGHAT and CDR2 FQNNGV. Unmatched junction bases numbered 15, after V lost 5 bases and J lost 5 bases. This CDR3 is built from 18 residues. CDR3 nucleotides: TGTGCCAGCAGCGTGACTAGCGGGAGGCCTTTTTCTTACCACGAGCAGTACTTC. Amino acid sequence: CASSVTSGRPFSYHEQYF.